This entry concerns a single T cell receptor beta chain. What it binds is unknown. This sample is part of a study of regulatory T cells in long-lasting Graves disease. Libraries of TCR beta came from iRepertoire HTBI primers plus Arm-PCR of CDR3 regions. Per the original methods: Analysis of the samples identified about 62 TRBV and roughly 13 TRBJ segments. A single record per CDR3 protein comes from TCRdb applying MiXCR to the multiplex PCR reads. The authors' filters were not applied to this entry. The sample yields under 500,000 distinct CDR3 sequences, around 20% seen once. Study-wide results and limits: Patients with persistent disease shared around 2,700 public clonotypes, outpacing the approximately 920 shared by new patients. Favored gene segments in persistent disease were TRBV28, TRBJ1-2 and TRBJ2-5.

Time point denoted: persistent/refractory GD, antithyroid drugs over 5 years with positive TRAb. RNA from PBMCs was the source of the TCR library. The patients included were those that came from an endocrinology department in Xi'an, China. The V segment lost 6 bases and the J segment 5 bases; nucleotides outside the gene matches: 9. There are 15 residues in the CDR3. Germline lookup yields CDR1 SEHNR and CDR2 FQNEAQ (reference sequence). The chain recombines TRBV7-9 with TRBJ2-2; 7 bases match TRBD1. This clonotype was obtained from a female donor with Graves disease. The sequences come from peripheral blood mononuclear cells (PBMCs), collected when the disease was refractory, from a patient treated with antithyroid drugs. DNA for the CDR3: TGTGCCAGCAGACAAGACAGGGCCGGGACCGGGGAGCTGTTTTTT. Translating gives CASRQDRAGTGELFF.